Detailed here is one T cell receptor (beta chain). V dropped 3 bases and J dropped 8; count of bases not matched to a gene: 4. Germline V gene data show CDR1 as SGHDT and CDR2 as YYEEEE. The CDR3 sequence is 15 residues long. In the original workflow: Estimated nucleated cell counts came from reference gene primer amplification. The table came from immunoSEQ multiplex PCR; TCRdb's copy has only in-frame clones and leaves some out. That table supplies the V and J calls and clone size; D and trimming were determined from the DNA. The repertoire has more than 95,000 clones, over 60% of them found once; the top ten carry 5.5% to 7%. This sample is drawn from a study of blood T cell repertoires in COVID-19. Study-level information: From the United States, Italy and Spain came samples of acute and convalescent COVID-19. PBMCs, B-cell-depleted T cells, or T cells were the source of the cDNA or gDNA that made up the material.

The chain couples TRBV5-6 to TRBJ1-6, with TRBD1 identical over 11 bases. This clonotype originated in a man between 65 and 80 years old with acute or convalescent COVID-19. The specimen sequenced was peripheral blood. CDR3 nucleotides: TGTGCCAGCAGCTGGACAGGGGGCACTCATTCACCCCTCCACTTT. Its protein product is CASSWTGGTHSPLHF. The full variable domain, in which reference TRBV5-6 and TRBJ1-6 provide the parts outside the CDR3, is DAGVTQSPTHLIKTRGQQVTLRCSPKSGHDTVSWYQQALGQGPQFIFQYYEEEERQRGNFPDRFSGHQFPNYSSELNVNALLLGDSALYLCASSWTGGTHSPLHFGNGTRLTVT.